This TCR beta chain emerged from a study of Tregs in tolerant kidney transplant recipients. The method was immunoSEQ multiplex PCR; TCRdb's version includes in-frame clones alone and lacks a portion of them. Of about 60,000 clones listed, 80% to 95% are singletons. Per germline, CDR1 LGHNA and CDR2 YNFKEQ. Trimming took 3 bases from V and 7 from J; bases not matched to a gene: 3. The CDR3 length is 16 residues. The material was CD8+ T cells from blood, obtained before the transplant. This chain links TRBV4-2 with TRBJ2-1, with 16 bases matching TRBD2. This receptor was identified in a human donor who received a combined kidney and bone marrow transplant. CDR3 in amino acids: CASSQGLAGGSNEQFF. CDR3 DNA: TGTGCCAGCAGCCAGGGACTAGCGGGGGGGAGTAATGAGCAGTTCTTC.